This is a list of T cell receptor beta chains from one sample in a study of regulatory T cells in long-lasting Graves disease. TCRdb used MiXCR to reprocess the multiplex PCR reads, holding one entry per CDR3 protein. The sample shows 300,000 to 500,000 distinct CDR3 sequences, 20% to 25% of them seen only once. Here the sequenced sample was peripheral blood mononuclear cells (PBMCs), taken when the disease was refractory, from a patient treated with antithyroid drugs. Source of these receptors: a female donor with Graves disease. Both conserved end residues are part of each CDR3. Fields, in order: clone size, J gene, D gene, V gene, CDR3 protein, CDR3 DNA. The D gene is left open where the match is weak. For some rows the clone size is stated as once, few or many, or as a class when expanded; others skip it.

-	TRBJ2-5	TRBD1	TRBV5-8	CASTKRPTGEETQYF	TGTGCCAGCACCAAAAGGCCGACAGGGGAAGAGACCCAGTACTTC
many	TRBJ2-7	-	TRBV11-2	CASSPRTTTGEQYF	TGTGCCAGCAGCCCTAGGACTACTACGGGCGAGCAGTACTTC
many	TRBJ2-5	-	TRBV9	CARGLQGGETQYF	TGTGCCAGAGGACTACAGGGTGGGGAGACCCAGTACTTC
-	TRBJ1-5	-	TRBV20-1	CSARPEFSQPQHF	TGCAGTGCTAGACCCGAATTTAGTCAGCCCCAGCATTTT
many	TRBJ1-1	-	TRBV20-1	CSARFDGGADTEAFF	TGCAGTGCTCGATTCGATGGGGGGGCGGACACTGAAGCTTTCTTT
many	TRBJ1-2	-	TRBV29-1	CSVEMSTLKTF	TGCAGCGTTGAGATGTCGACCCTAAAAACCTTC
many	TRBJ1-5	-	TRBV12-3/TRBV12-4	CASSLGTRDQPQHF	TGTGCCAGCAGTTTAGGGACTAGGGATCAGCCCCAGCATTTT
many	TRBJ1-1	TRBD1	TRBV2	CASLWGQHMNTEAFF	TGTGCCAGCCTCTGGGGACAGCATATGAACACTGAAGCTTTCTTT
-	TRBJ1-2	TRBD1	TRBV29-1	CSVFIGTDKRSYGYTF	TGCAGCGTATTCATAGGGACAGACAAAAGGAGCTATGGCTACACCTTC
-	TRBJ2-2	-	TRBV7-8	CASSWETNTGELFF	TGTGCCAGCAGCTGGGAGACGAACACCGGGGAGCTGTTTTTT
few	TRBJ1-1	-	TRBV28	CASSFQGLGNTEAFF	TGTGCCAGCAGTTTTCAGGGATTGGGGAACACTGAAGCTTTCTTT